This T cell receptor (beta chain) was sequenced for a study of spatial heterogeneity in lung cancer (dated by TCRdb to about 2019). Some background on the complete study: More beta-chain than alpha-chain transcripts were consistently detected, likely reflecting higher beta-chain transcript abundance. In tumor regions, TCR transcript counts showed a strong correlation with a T cell transcriptional module score from matched bulk RNA-seq. In the raw uncorrected reads, each unique combination of TCR and UMI appeared more than ten times on average. In non-small cell lung cancer, the study made a quantitative comparison of TCR alpha and beta repertoires among multiple tumor regions, matched nontumor lung and blood. TCR repertoire features were related to nonsynonymous mutation counts determined by whole-exome sequencing of tumor tissue. At surgery, both alpha and beta chains were TCR-sequenced in over 200 tumor regions, 64 matched nontumor lung samples and some 60 PBMC samples. The research as a whole found: The count of ubiquitous expanded TCRs correlated with the count of ubiquitous nonsynonymous mutations, and the count of regional expanded TCRs correlated with the count of regional nonsynonymous mutations. The tumor nonsynonymous mutation count correlated with the number of expanded intratumoral alpha and beta TCRs. TCR-seq was estimated to cover only roughly 7% of tumor T cells for alpha chains and 13% for beta chains. Additional single-cell paired TCR alpha and beta sequencing was considered necessary to confirm, at a functional level, the hypothesis that regional TCRs recognize regional mutations.

In light of the paper, this sample's time point label describes: sample taken at primary tumor resection. The donors were 65 to 90 patients from the lung TRACERx cohort who had early-stage, untreated non-small cell lung cancer. Whole RNA extracted from tumor and nontumor lung tissue, or from cryopreserved PBMC samples, was used for TCR sequencing without cell sorting. Only patients for whom sufficient RNA was available from at least two tumor regions were selected for TCR sequencing. A lung pathologist reviewed the tumor and adjacent nontumor lung specimens before the specimens were selected. Receptors were amplified or captured by 5' RACE. Sequenced using a NextSeq 500. In the TCR library protocol, a unique molecular identifier was attached to each TCR cDNA molecule so that PCR and sequencing errors could be corrected. On the authors' methods: Decombinator tools were used for TCR identification, UMI-based error correction and CDR3 extraction. TCRs above a frequency of 2 per 1,000, corresponding to the top 1% of the tumor frequency distribution, were defined as expanded. Expanded tumor TCRs statistically deemed absent (corrected P<0.05) from at least one tumor region were classed as regional, and all other expanded tumor TCRs were classed as ubiquitous. Each repertoire was subsampled 100 times to 5,000 TCRs, after which Renyi diversity was computed with the R vegan package. CDR3 similarity networks were built from amino acid triplet string-kernel similarity, with CDR3s being connected when pairwise similarity was above 0.82. TCRdb redid the processing of the public reads, applying fastp at Q25 and MiXCR, and retained in-frame beta chains. Each record represents a unique CDR3 protein, reported with the most common genes and DNA among its rows. V and J calls and clone size were set by TCRdb, not the authors. The sample table holds some 20,000 distinct CDR3 sequences, of which around 15% were seen once. The ten largest account for roughly 30% of the sample.

Relative to germline, V is missing 3 bases and J is missing 5 bases, with 17 bases of the junction outside any gene match. The CDR3 runs 19 amino acids, cysteine and phenylalanine included. The DNA shown is the 57-base CDR3, in frame from base 1. Worth noting for this clonotype: It lacks a known antigen. There are no base qualities to consult, and no much larger clone falls within one base.

Here the sequenced sample was lung tumor tissue, taken at surgery. This receptor was identified in a female donor with early-stage non-small cell lung cancer. Here the chain combines TRBV12-3 or TRBV12-4 and TRBJ2-3, with 10 bases matching TRBD2. CDR3 region: CASSFGIVASGSLKDTQYF. The nucleotide sequence is given as TGTGCCAGCAGTTTTGGTATCGTGGCTAGCGGGAGTCTTAAAGATACGCAGTATTTT.